Described below is a single T cell receptor (beta chain) sequence and its context. Under the authors' procedure: Amplification of reference gene primers was used by the study to estimate nucleated cell counts. Method: immunoSEQ multiplex PCR; TCRdb's copy keeps in-frame clones and lacks some. V and J calls and clone size follow that table, whereas D and trimming were derived from the DNA. The data hold about 110,000 clones, with around nine tenths observed a single time. These data come from a study of blood T cell repertoires in COVID-19. The overall study: Acute and convalescent COVID-19 samples came from the United States, Italy and Spain. PBMCs, B-cell-depleted T cells, or T cells were the source of the cDNA or gDNA that made up the material.

The germline V gene has CDR1 MGHRA and CDR2 YSYEKL. This CDR3 has 16 residues. Trimming took 0 bases from V and 4 from J, leaving 15 bases between them. The sequenced sample was peripheral blood. V usage is TRBV4-1 and J usage is TRBJ1-2; D is undetermined. The TCR sequence derives from a woman aged 50 to 65 with acute or convalescent COVID-19. CDR3 DNA: TGCGCCAGCAGCCAAGAGCGGAACGTGGCAGCCTATGGCTACACCTTC. Encoded protein: CASSQERNVAAYGYTF.